The sample holds a few counts of the clone carrying this TCR beta chain. What it recognizes is unknown. RNA, once extracted, was reverse transcribed into cDNA for use as the sequencing template. Assay used: immunoSEQ multiplex PCR; TCRdb lists only in-frame clones, some missing. Counted here are about 99,000 clones, 55% occurring once; the ten biggest clones make up 8.8%. These data come from a study of CD8+ T cells in alopecia areata. General study findings and limits: Tissue-resident alphabeta T cells belonging to normal skin likewise get sequenced within scalp specimens. Relative to mice, TCR sharing across patients was less clear, a difference possibly HLA-related. An increase in clonality over normal scalp was evident in lesional scalp, especially alopecia totalis/universalis.

V was pared by 6 bases and J by 2 bases, with 12 bases of the junction left unmatched. This CDR3 spans 17 amino acids. The germline CDR1 and CDR2 sequences are SGHVS and FQNEAQ. This TCR was sampled from a human donor in good health. The V call is TRBV7-8, the J call TRBJ2-1, with TRBD1 matching over 8 bases. Specimen: CD4+ T cells sorted from blood. The CDR3 DNA is TGTGCCAGCAGTAACACCAGGGGGCACCTCACCTACAATGAGCAGTTCTTC. This encodes CASSNTRGHLTYNEQFF.